Sequencing of this T cell receptor beta chain was carried out in a study of shared clonotypes between healthy human individuals. Trimming shortened V by 2 bases and J by 2 bases, and 6 bases separated the two germline ends. This CDR3 region has 14 residues. In germline, CDR1 is SGHVS, CDR2 FNYEAQ. Data came from immunoSEQ multiplex PCR; TCRdb stores just in-frame clones and leaves some out. This table holds a few hundred thousand clones, approximately 65% found once. The sequencing input was memory CD4+ T cells sorted from blood. Specified subset: CD45RA-negative fraction. The sequence derives from a man younger than 40 in good health. This sequence joins TRBV7-6 and TRBJ2-2; tentatively, D is TRBD2 (5 bases). DNA of the CDR3: TGTGCCAGCAGCTTAAGCGGAAACACCGGGGAGCTGTTTTTT. It specifies CASSLSGNTGELFF.